This T cell receptor (beta chain) originates from a study of early T cells in non-severe SARS-CoV-2 infection. Germline lookup yields CDR1 PRHDT and CDR2 FYEKMQ (reference sequence). CDR3 size: 13 residues. V dropped 5 bases and J dropped 4 bases, with 8 bases sitting between them. TCRdb reanalysed the 5' RACE reads using MiXCR and keeps one entry per CDR3 protein. The table records tens of thousands of distinct CDR3 sequences, about 11% of them present only once. This sequence was found in an adult who was a healthcare worker with PCR-confirmed SARS-CoV-2 infection or an uninfected control (not recorded which). The donor label of this sample is uncertain. Sequences were derived from whole blood, sampled at baseline. The chain has TRBV13 and TRBJ2-2; D perhaps matches TRBD2 (5 bases). Here the CDR3 DNA reads TGTGCCAGCAGCGGGGAGTCCACCGGGGAGCTGTTTTTT. Translating gives CASSGESTGELFF.